Listed here are 2 T cell receptor beta chains from one sample, sequenced in a study of OX40 agonist ivuxolimab in advanced cancers. This table comes from immunoSEQ multiplex PCR, and its TCRdb copy is limited to in-frame clones, with some not included. This sample has tens of thousands of clones, with 70% to 90% found just once. The sequencing used CD4+ or CD8+ T cells sorted from blood, collected in a trial of the OX40 agonist ivuxolimab. The receptor set was obtained from an adult with an advanced solid tumor such as melanoma, head and neck, liver or kidney cancer.

This clone was counted a single time. The gene calls are TRBV6-6 and TRBJ2-7; no reliable D call. Germline assignment: CDR1 MNHNY and CDR2 SVGAGI (reference sequence). The ends were cut back, 1 base at V and 0 bases at J, with 4 bases in the middle. The CDR3 has 13 amino acids. The CDR3 sequence: CASSYLGSYEQYF. DNA of the CDR3: TGTGCCAGCAGTTACTTAGGCTCCTACGAGCAGTACTTC.

This chain links TRBV5-5 with TRBJ2-7; 8 nucleotides match TRBD2. V trimming: 4 bases; J trimming: 3 bases; junction bases outside the gene matches: 6. Germline CDR1 and CDR2: SGHKS and YYEKEE (reference sequence). This CDR3 region has 14 residues. Here the CDR3 DNA reads TGTGCCAGCAGCCTGCGACTAGCGTACTACGAGCAGTACTTC. Translation gives CASSLRLAYYEQYF. The full variable domain, in which reference TRBV5-5 and TRBJ2-7 provide the parts outside the CDR3, is DAGVTQSPTHLIKTRGQQVTLRCSPISGHKSVSWYQQVLGQGPQFIFQYYEKEERGRGNFPDRFSARQFPNYSSELNVNALLLGDSALYLCASSLRLAYYEQYFGPGTRLTVT.